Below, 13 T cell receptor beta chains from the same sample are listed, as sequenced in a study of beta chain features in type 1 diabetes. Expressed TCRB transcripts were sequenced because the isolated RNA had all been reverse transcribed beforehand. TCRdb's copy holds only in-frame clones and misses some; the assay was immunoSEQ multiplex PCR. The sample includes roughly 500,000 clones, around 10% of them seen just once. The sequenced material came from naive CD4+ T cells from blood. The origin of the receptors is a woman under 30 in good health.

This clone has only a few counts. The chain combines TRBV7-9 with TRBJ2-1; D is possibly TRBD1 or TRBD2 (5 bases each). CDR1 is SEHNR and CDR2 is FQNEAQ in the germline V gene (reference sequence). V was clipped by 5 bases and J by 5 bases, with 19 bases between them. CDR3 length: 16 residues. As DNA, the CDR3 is TGTGCCAGCAGCCCCCTCGGGACCAAGAAAGACAATGAGCAGTTCTTC. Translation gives CASSPLGTKKDNEQFF.

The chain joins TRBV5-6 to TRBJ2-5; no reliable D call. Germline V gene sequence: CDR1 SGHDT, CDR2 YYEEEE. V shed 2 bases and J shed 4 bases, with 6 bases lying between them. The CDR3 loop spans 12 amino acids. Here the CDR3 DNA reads TGTGCCAGCAGCTTTACAGCAGAGACCCAGTACTTC. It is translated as CASSFTAETQYF.

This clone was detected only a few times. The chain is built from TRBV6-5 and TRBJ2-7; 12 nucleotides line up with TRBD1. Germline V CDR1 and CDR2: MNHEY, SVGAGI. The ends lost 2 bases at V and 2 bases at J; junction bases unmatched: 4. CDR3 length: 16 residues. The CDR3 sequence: CASSYGTGGDPYEQYF. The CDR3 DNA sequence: TGTGCCAGCAGTTACGGGACAGGGGGCGACCCCTACGAGCAGTACTTC.

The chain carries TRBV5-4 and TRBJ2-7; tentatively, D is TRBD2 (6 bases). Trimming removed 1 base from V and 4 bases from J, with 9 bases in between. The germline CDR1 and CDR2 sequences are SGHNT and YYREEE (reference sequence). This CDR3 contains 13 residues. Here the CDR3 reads CASSLMAGYEQYF. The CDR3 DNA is TGTGCCAGCAGCTTGATGGCGGGGTACGAGCAGTACTTC.

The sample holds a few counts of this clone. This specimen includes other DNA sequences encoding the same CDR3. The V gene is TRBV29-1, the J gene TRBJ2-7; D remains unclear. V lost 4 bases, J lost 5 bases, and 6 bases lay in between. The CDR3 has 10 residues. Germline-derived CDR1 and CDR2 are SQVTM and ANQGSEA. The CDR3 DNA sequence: TGCAGCGTTGGAAGCCACGAGCAGTACTTC. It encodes CSVGSHEQYF.

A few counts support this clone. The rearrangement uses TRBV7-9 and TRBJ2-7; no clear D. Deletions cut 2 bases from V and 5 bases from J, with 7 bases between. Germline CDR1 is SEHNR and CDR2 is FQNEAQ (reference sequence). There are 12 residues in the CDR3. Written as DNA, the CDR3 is TGTGCCAGCAGCTTAAACGTCCACGAGCAGTACTTC. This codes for CASSLNVHEQYF.

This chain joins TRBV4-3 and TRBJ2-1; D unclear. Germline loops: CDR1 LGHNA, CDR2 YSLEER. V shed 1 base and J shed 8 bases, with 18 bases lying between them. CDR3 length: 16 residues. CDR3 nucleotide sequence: TGCGCCAGCAGCCAAGTTCCCGGAGCTACCTCCGATGAGCAGTTCTTC. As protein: CASSQVPGATSDEQFF.

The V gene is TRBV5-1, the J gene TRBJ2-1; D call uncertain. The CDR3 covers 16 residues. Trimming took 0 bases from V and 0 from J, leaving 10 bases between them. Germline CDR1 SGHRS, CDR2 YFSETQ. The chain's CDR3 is CASSLDGSRSYNEQFF. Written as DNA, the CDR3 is TGCGCCAGCAGCTTGGATGGCTCCCGCTCCTACAATGAGCAGTTCTTC. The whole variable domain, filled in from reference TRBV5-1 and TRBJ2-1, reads KAGVTQTPRYLIKTRGQQVTLSCSPISGHRSVSWYQQTPGQGLQFLFEYFSETQRNKGNFPGRFSGRQFSNSRSEMNVSTLELGDSALYLCASSLDGSRSYNEQFFGPGTRLTVL.

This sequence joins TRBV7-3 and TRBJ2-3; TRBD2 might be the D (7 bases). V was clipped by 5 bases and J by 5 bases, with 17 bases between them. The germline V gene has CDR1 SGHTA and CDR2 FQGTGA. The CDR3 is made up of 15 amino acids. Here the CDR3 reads CASSPMGGQGDTQYF. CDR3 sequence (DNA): TGTGCCAGCAGCCCCATGGGGGGGCAGGGAGATACGCAGTATTTT.

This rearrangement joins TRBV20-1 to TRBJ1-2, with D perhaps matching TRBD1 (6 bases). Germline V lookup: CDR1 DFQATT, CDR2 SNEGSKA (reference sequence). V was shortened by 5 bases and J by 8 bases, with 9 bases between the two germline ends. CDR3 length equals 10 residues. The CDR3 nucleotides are TGCAGTGCTGCAGGGGAAGGCTACACCTTC. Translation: CSAAGEGYTF.

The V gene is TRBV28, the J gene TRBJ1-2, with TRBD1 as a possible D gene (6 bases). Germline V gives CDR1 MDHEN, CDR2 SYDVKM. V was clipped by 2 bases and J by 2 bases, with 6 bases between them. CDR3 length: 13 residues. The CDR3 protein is CASSLTGNYGYTF. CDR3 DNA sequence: TGTGCCAGCAGTTTAACAGGGAACTATGGCTACACCTTC.

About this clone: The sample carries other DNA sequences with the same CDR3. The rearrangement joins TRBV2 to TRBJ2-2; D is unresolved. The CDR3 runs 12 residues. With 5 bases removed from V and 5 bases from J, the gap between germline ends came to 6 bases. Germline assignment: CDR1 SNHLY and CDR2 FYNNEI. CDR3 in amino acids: CASSRVTGELFF. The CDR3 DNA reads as TGTGCCAGCAGTCGCGTGACCGGGGAGCTGTTTTTT.

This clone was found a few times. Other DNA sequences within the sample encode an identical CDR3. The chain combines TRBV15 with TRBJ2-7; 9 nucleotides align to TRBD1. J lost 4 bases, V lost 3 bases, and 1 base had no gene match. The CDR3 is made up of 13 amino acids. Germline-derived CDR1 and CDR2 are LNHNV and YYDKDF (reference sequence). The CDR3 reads CATSRDRGYEQYF. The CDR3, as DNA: TGTGCCACCAGCAGGGACAGGGGTTACGAGCAGTACTTC. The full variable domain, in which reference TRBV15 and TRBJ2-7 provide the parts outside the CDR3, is DAMVIQNPRYQVTQFGKPVTLSCSQTLNHNVMYWYQQKSSQAPKLLFHYYDKDFNNEADTPDNFQSRRPNTSFCFLDIRSPGLGDTAMYLCATSRDRGYEQYFGPGTRLTVT.